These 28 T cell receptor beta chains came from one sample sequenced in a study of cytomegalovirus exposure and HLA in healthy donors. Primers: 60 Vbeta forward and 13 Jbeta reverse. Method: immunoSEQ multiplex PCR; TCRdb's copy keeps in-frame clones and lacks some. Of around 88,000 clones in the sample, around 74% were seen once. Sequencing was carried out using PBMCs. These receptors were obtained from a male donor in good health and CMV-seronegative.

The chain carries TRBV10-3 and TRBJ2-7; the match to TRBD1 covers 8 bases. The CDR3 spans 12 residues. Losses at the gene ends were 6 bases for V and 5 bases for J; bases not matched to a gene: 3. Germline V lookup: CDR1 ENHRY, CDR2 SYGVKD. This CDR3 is CAISRTGHEQYF. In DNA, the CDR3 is TGTGCCATCAGCCGGACAGGGCACGAGCAGTACTTC.

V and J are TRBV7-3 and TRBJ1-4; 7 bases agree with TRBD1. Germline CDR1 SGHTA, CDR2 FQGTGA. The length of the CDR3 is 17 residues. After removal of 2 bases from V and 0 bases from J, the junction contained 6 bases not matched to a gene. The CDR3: CASSLYRDRTTNEKLFF. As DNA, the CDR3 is TGTGCCAGCAGCTTATATCGGGACAGAACAACTAATGAAAAACTGTTTTTT.

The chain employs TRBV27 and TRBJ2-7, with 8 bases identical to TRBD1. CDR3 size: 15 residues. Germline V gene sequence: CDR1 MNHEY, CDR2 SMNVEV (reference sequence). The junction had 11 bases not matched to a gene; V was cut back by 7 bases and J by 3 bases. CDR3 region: CASNWAGQGRYEQYF. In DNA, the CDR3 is TGTGCCAGCAATTGGGCCGGACAGGGTCGCTACGAGCAGTACTTC.

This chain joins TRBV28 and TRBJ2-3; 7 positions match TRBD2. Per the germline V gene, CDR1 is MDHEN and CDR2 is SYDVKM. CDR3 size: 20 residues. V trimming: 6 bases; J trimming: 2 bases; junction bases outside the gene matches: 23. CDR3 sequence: CASSRYPPRDYQRPTDTQYF. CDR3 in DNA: TGTGCCAGCAGCCGCTATCCCCCCCGGGACTACCAACGGCCCACAGATACGCAGTATTTT. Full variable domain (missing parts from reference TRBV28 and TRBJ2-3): DVKVTQSSRYLVKRTGEKVFLECVQDMDHENMFWYRQDPGLGLRLIYFSYDVKMKEKGDIPEGYSVSREKKERFSLILESASTNQTSMYLCASSRYPPRDYQRPTDTQYFGPGTRLTVL.

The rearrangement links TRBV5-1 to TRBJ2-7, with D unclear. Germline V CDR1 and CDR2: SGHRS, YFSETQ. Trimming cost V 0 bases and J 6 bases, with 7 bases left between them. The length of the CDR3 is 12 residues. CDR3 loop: CASSLGAFEQYF. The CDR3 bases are TGCGCCAGCAGCTTGGGGGCGTTCGAGCAGTACTTC.

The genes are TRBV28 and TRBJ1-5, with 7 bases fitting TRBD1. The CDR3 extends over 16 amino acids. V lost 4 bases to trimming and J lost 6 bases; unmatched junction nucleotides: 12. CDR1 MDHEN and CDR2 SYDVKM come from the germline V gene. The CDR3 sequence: CASSSPGQAPGQPQHF. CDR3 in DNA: TGTGCCAGCAGTTCCCCCGGACAGGCTCCAGGTCAGCCCCAGCATTTT.

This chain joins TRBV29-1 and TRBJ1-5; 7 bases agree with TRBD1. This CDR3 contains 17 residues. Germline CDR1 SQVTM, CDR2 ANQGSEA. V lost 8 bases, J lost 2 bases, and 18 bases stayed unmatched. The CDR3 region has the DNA TGCAGCTCCCTGAGGGGGCAGGGCCAAAAAGGCAATCAGCCCCAGCATTTT. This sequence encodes CSSLRGQGQKGNQPQHF.

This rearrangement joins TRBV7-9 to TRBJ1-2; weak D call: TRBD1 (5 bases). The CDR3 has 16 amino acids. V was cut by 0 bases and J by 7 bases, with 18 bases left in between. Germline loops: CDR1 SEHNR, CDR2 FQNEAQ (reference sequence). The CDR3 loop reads CASSLARTFGTSGYTF. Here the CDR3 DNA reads TGTGCCAGCAGCTTAGCCCGAACATTCGGGACTTCTGGCTACACCTTC.

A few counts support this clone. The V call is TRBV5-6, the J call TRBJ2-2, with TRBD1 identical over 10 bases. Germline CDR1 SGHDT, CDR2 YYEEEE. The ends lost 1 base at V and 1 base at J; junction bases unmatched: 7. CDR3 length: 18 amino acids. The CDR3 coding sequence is TGTGCCAGCAGCTTGTTGTGGGGACAGGGGATGAACACCGGGGAGCTGTTTTTT. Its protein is CASSLLWGQGMNTGELFF.

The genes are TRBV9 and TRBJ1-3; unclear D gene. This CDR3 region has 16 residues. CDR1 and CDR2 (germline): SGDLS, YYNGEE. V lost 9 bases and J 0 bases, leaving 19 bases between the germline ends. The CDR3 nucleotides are TGTGCCACCTCACTAGGTGAGGCTTCCTCTGGAAACACCATATATTTT. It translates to CATSLGEASSGNTIYF. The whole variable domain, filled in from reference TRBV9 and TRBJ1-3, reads DSGVTQTPKHLITATGQRVTLRCSPRSGDLSVYWYQQSLDQGLQFLIQYYNGEERAKGNILERFSAQQFPDLHSELNLSSLELGDSALYFCATSLGEASSGNTIYFGEGSWLTVV.

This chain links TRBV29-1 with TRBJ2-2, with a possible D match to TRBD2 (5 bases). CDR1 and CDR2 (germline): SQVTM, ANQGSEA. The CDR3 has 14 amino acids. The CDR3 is CRKLGKEDTGELFF. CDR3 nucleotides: TGCAGAAAACTAGGTAAGGAGGACACCGGGGAGCTGTTTTTT.

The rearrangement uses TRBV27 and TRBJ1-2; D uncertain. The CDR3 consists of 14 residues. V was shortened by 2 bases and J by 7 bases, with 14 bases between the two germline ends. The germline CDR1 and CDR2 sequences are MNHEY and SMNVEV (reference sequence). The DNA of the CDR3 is TGTGCCAGCAGTTTAGGTAGTAATTTCGGTGGCTACACCTTC. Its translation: CASSLGSNFGGYTF.

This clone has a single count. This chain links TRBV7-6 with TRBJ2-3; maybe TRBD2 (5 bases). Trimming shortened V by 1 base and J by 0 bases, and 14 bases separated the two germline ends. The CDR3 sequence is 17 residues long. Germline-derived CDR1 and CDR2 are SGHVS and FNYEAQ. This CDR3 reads CASSLGFGGSSTDTQYF. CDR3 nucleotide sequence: TGTGCCAGCAGCTTAGGGTTCGGCGGGTCTAGCACAGATACGCAGTATTTT. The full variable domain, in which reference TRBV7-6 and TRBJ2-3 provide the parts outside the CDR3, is GAGVSQSPRYKVTKRGQDVALRCDPISGHVSLYWYRQALGQGPEFLTYFNYEAQQDKSGLPNDRFSAERPEGSISTLTIQRTEQRDSAMYRCASSLGFGGSSTDTQYFGPGTRLTVL.

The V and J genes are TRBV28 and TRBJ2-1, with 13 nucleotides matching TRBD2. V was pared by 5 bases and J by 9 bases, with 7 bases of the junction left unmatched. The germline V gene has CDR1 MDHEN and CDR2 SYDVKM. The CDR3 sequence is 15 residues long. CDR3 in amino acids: CASSALAGGRGEQFF. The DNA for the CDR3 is TGTGCCAGCAGTGCACTAGCGGGAGGGCGAGGTGAGCAGTTCTTC.

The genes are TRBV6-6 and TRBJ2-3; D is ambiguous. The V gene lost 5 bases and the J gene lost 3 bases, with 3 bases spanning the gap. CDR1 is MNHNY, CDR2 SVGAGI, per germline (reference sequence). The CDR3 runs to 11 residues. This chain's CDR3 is CASSLTDTQYF. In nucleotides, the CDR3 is TGTGCCAGCAGTCTAACAGATACGCAGTATTTT.

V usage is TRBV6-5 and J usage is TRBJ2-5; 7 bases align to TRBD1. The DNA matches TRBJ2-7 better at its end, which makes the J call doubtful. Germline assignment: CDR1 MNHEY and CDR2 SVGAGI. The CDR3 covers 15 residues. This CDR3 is CASSIWGTASYEQYF. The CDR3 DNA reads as TGTGCCAGCAGTATATGGGGGACAGCCTCCTACGAGCAGTACTTC.

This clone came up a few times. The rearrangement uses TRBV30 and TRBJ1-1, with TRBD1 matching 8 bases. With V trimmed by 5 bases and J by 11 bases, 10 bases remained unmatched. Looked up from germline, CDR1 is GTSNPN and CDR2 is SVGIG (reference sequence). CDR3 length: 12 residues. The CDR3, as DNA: TGTGCCTGGGATGACAGGGGAGGATTGGCTTTCTTT. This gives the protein CAWDDRGGLAFF.

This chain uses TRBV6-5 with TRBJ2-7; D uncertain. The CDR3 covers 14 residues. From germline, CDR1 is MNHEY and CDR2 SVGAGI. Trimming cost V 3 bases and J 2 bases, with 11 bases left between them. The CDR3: CASSYTAAAYEQYF. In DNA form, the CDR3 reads TGTGCCAGCAGTTATACGGCGGCAGCCTACGAGCAGTACTTC.

The DNA of the CDR3 is TGTGCCTGGCGTAAGCGGGGTAGCACAGATACGCAGTATTTT. Protein: CAWRKRGSTDTQYF. This chain joins TRBV30 and TRBJ2-3, with 7 bases identical to TRBD2. This CDR3 comprises 14 residues. Germline values: CDR1 GTSNPN, CDR2 SVGIG (reference sequence). The ends lost 5 bases at V and 0 bases at J; junction bases unmatched: 5.

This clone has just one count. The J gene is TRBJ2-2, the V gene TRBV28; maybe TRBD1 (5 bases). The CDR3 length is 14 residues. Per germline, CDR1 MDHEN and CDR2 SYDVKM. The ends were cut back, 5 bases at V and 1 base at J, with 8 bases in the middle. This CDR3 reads CASSVTGNTGELFF. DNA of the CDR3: TGTGCCAGCAGTGTTACAGGGAACACCGGGGAGCTGTTTTTT.

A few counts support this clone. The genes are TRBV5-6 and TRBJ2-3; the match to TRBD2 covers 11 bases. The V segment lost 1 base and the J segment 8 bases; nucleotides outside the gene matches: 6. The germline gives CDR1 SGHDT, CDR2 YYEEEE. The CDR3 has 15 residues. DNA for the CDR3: TGTGCCAGCAGCTTGCGTACTAGCGGGAGCGCTACGCAGTATTTT. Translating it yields CASSLRTSGSATQYF. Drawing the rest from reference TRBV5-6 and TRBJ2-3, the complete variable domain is DAGVTQSPTHLIKTRGQQVTLRCSPKSGHDTVSWYQQALGQGPQFIFQYYEEEERQRGNFPDRFSGHQFPNYSSELNVNALLLGDSALYLCASSLRTSGSATQYFGPGTRLTVL.

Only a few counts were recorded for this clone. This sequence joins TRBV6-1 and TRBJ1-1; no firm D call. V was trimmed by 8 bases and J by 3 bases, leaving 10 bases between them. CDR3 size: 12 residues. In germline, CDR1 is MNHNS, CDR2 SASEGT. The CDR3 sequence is CASGDRDTEAFF. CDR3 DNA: TGTGCCAGCGGCGACCGGGACACTGAAGCTTTCTTT.

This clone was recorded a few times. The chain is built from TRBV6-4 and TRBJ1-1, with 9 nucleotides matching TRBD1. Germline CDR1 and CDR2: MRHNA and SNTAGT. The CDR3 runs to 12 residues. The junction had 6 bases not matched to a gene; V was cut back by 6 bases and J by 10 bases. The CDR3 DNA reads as TGTGCCAGCAGATCGACAGGGGGTAGAGCTTTCTTT. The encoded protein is CASRSTGGRAFF.

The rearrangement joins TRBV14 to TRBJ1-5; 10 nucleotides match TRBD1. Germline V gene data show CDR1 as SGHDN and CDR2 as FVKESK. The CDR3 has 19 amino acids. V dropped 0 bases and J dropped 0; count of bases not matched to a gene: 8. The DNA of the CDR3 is TGTGCCAGCAGCCAAGAGGGGACAGGGGTAAGCTATAGCAATCAGCCCCAGCATTTT. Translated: CASSQEGTGVSYSNQPQHF.

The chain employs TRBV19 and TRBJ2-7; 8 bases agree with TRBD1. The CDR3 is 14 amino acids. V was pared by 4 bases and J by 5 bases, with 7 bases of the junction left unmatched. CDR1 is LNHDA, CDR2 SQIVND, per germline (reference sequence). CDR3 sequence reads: CASSTDREANEQYF. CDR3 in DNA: TGTGCCAGTAGTACGGACAGGGAAGCCAACGAGCAGTACTTC.

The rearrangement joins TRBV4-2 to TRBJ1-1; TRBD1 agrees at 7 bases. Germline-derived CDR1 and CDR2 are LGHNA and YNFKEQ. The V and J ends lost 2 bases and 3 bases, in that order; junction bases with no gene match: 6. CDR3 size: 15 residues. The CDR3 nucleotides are TGTGCCAGCAGCCAATCCGGGACAGTTGACACTGAAGCTTTCTTT. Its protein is CASSQSGTVDTEAFF.

The CDR3 DNA reads as TGTGCCAGCAGCCCAGATCTTCGGGACAGACCCCTAGATACGCAGTATTTT. Its protein product is CASSPDLRDRPLDTQYF. The rearrangement links TRBV5-6 to TRBJ2-3, with TRBD1 matching over 7 bases. Germline V gives CDR1 SGHDT, CDR2 YYEEEE. V lost 4 bases, J lost 5 bases, and 16 bases stayed unmatched. The CDR3 runs to 17 residues.

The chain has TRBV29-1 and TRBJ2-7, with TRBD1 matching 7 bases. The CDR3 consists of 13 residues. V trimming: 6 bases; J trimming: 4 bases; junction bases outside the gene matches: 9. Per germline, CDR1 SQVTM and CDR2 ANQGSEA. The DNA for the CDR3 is TGCAGCGTCAGGGCCAGGGGGACGTACGAGCAGTACTTC. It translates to CSVRARGTYEQYF.